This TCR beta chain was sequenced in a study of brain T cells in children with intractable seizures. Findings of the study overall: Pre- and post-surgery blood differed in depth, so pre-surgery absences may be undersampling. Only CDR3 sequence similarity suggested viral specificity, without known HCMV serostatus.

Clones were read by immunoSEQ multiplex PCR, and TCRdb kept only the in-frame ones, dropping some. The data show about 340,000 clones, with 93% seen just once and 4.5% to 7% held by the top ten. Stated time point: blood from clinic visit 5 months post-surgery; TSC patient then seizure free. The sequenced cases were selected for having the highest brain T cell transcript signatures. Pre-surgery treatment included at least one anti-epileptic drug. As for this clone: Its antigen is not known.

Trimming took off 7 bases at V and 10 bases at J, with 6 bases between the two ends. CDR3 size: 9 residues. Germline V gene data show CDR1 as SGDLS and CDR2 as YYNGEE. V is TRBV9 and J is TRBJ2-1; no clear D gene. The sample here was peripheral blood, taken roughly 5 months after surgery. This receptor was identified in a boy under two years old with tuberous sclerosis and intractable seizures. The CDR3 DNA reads TGTGCCAGCGGGTCGGAGCAGTTCTTC. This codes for CASGSEQFF.